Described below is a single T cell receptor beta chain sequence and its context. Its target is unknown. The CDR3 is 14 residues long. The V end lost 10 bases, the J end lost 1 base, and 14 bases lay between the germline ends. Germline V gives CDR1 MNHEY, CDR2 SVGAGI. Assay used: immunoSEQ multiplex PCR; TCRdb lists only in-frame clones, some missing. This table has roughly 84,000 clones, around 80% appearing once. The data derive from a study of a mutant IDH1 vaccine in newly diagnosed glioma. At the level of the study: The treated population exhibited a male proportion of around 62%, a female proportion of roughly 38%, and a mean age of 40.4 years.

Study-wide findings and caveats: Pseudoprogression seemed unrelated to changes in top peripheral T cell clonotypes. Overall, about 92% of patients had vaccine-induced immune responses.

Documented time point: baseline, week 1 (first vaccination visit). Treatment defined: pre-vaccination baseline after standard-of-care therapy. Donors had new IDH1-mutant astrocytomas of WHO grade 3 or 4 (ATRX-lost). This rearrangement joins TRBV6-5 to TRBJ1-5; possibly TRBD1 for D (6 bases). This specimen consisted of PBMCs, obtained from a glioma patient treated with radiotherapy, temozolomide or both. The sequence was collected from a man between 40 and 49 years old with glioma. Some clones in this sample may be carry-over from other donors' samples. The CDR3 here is CATRGGGSNQPQHF. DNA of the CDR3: TGTGCCACCCGAGGAGGGGGAAGCAATCAGCCCCAGCATTTT.